The clone carrying this T cell receptor (beta chain) was picked up many times. What it binds is unknown. This CDR3 has 16 residues. Looked up from germline, CDR1 is SGDLS and CDR2 is YYNGEE. Trimming took 1 base from V and 0 from J, leaving 8 bases between them. The data are from a study of CD8 T cells in ankylosing spondylitis. The study's findings and limits: Some of these motif variants have turned up before, in reports on reactive arthritis synovial fluid and blood. Enrichment of disease-linked clones was reportedly significant in matched ankylosing spondylitis synovial fluid. Disease-linked clones, CD8+, were relatively rare in peripheral blood.

Construction of TCR beta libraries was performed using quantitative 5'-RACE with molecular barcodes. TCRdb re-analysed the 5' RACE reads in MiXCR, keeping a single row per CDR3 protein. The table lists tens of thousands of distinct CDR3 sequences, 4% of them singletons, with approximately 4% in the top ten. The rearrangement uses TRBV9 and TRBJ2-6, with TRBD2 as a possible D gene (5 bases). This TCR derives from a female donor with ankylosing spondylitis or in good health (not recorded which). Sequencing was performed on blood, either unsorted or a sorted T cell fraction (not recorded which). The CDR3 coding sequence is TGTGCCAGCAGCGTAAGCGGATACTCTGGGGCCAACGTCCTGACTTTC. It codes for CASSVSGYSGANVLTF.